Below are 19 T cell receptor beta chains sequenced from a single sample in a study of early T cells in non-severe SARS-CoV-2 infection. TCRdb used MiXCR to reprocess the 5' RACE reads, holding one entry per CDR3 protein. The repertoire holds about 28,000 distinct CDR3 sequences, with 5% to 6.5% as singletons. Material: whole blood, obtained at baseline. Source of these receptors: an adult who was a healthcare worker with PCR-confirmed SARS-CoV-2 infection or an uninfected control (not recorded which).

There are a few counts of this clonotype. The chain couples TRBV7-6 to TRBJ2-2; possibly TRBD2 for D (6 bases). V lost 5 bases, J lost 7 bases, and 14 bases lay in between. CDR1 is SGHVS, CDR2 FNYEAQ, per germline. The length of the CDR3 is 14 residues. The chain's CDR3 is CASSQWGDRGELFF. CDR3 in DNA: TGTGCCAGCAGCCAATGGGGGGATCGCGGGGAGCTGTTTTTT.

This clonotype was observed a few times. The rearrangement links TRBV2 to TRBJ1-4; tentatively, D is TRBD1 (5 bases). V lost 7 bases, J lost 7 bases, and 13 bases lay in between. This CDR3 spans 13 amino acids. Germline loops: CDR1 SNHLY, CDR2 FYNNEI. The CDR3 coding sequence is TGTGCCAGCAAGGGCAGGGACGGTGAAAAACTGTTTTTT. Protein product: CASKGRDGEKLFF.

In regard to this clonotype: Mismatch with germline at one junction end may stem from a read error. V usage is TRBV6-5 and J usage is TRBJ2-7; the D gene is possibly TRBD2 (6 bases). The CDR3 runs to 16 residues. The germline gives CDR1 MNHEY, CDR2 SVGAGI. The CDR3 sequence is CANSYQPPPSAHEQYF. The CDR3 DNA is TGTGCCAACAGTTACCAACCCCCGCCTAGCGCCCACGAGCAGTACTTC.

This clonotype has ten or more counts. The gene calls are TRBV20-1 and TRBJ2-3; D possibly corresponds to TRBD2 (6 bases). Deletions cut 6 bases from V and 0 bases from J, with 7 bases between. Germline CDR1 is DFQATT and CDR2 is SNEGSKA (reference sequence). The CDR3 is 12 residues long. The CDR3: CSAGGSTDTQYF. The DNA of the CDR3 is TGCAGTGCGGGGGGTAGCACAGATACGCAGTATTTT.

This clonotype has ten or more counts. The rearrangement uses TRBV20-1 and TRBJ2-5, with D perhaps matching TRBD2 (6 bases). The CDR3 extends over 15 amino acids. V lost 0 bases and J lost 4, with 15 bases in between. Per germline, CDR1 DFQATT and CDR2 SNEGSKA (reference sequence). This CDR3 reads CSARDPRLGGETQYF. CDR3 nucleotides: TGCAGTGCTAGAGATCCTAGACTAGGAGGAGAGACCCAGTACTTC.

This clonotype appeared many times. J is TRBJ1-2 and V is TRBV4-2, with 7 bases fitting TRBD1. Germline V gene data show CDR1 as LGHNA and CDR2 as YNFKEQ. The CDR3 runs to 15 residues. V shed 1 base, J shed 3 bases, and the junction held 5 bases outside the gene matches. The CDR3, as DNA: TGTGCCAGCAGCCAAGCCGAAGGGGGCTACTATGGCTACACCTTC. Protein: CASSQAEGGYYGYTF.

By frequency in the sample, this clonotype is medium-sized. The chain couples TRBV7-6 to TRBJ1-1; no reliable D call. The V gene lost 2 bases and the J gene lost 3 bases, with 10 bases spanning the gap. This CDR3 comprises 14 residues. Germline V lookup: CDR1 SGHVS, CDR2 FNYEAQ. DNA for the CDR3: TGTGCCAGCAGCTTAACACGCTATGACACTGAAGCTTTCTTT. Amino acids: CASSLTRYDTEAFF.

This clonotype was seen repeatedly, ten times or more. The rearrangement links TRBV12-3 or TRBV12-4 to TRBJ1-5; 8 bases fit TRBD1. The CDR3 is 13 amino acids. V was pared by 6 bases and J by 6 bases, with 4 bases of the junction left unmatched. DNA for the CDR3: TGTGCCAGCAGGACAGGGGATGGTCAGCCCCAGCATTTT. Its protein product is CASRTGDGQPQHF.

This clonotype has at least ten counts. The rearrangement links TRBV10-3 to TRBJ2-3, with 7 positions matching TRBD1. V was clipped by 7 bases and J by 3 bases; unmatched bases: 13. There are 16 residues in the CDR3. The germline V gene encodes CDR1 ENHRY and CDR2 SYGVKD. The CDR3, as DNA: TGTGCCATCACCGGAAGTGTGGGGACAGCGACAGATACGCAGTATTTT. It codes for CAITGSVGTATDTQYF.

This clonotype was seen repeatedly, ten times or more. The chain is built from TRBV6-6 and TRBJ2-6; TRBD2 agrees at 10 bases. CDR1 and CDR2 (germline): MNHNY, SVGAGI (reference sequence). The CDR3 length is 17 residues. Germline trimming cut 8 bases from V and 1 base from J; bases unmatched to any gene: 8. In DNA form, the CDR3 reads TGTGCCAGCCGACTAGCGGGTACCCTATCTGGGGCCAACGTCCTGACTTTC. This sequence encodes CASRLAGTLSGANVLTF.

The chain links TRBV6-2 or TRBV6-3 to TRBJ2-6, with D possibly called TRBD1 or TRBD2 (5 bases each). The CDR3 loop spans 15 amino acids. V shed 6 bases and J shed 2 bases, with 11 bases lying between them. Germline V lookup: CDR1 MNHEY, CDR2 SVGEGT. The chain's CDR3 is CASSDRGPGANVLTF. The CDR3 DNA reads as TGTGCCAGCAGCGATCGGGGCCCTGGGGCCAACGTCCTGACTTTC.

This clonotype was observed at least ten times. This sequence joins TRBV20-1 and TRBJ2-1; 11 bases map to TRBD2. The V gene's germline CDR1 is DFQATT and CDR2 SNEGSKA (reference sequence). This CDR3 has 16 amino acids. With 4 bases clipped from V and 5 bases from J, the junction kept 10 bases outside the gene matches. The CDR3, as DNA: TGCAGTGCTAATAGAATGGGGACTAGCGGTAACAATGAGCAGTTCTTC. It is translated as CSANRMGTSGNNEQFF.

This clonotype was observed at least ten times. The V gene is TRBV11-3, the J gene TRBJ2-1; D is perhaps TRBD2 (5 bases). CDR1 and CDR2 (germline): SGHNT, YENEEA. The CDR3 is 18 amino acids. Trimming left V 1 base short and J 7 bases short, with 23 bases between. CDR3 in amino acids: CASSLVGREKAVGNEQFF. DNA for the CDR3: TGTGCCAGCAGCTTAGTAGGCCGGGAAAAGGCGGTCGGGAATGAGCAGTTCTTC.

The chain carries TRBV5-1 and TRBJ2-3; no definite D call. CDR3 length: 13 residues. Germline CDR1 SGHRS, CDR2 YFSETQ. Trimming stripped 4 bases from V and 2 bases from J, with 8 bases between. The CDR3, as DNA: TGCGCCAGCAGCATTTACCTCACAGATACGCAGTATTTT. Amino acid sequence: CASSIYLTDTQYF.

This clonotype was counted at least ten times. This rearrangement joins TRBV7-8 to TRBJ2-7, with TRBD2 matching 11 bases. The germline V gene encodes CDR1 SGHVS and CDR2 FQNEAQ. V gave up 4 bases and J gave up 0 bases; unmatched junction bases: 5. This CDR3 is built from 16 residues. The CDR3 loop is CASSSMTSGNSYEQYF. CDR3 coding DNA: TGTGCCAGCAGCTCCATGACTAGCGGGAACTCCTACGAGCAGTACTTC.

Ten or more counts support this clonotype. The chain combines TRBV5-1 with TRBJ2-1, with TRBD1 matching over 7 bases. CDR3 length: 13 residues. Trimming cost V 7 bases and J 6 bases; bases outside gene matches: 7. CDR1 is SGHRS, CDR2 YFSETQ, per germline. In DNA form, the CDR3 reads TGCGCCAGCTGGAGACAGGGAATCAATGAGCAGTTCTTC. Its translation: CASWRQGINEQFF.

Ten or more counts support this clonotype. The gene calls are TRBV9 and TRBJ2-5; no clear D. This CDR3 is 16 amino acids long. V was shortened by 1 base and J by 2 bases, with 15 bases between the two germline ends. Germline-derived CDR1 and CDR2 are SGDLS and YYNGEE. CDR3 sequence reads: CASSVSPQEIQETQYF. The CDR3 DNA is TGTGCCAGCAGCGTAAGCCCTCAGGAGATTCAAGAGACCCAGTACTTC.

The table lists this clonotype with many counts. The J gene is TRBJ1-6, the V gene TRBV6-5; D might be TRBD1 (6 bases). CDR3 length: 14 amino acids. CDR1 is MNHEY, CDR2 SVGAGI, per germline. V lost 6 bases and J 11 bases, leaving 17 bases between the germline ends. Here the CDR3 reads CASRPGQGLTPLHF. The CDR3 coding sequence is TGTGCCAGCAGGCCGGGACAAGGTCTAACACCCCTCCACTTT.

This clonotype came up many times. For the CDR3, the DNA is TGTGCCAGCAGCTTATACAGTAACACCGGGGAGCTGTTTTTT. Encoded protein: CASSLYSNTGELFF. This sequence joins TRBV7-6 and TRBJ2-2; D is unclear. The germline V and J ends were trimmed by 2 bases and 2 bases, with 6 bases remaining between them. CDR1 SGHVS and CDR2 FNYEAQ come from the germline V gene. The CDR3 consists of 14 residues.